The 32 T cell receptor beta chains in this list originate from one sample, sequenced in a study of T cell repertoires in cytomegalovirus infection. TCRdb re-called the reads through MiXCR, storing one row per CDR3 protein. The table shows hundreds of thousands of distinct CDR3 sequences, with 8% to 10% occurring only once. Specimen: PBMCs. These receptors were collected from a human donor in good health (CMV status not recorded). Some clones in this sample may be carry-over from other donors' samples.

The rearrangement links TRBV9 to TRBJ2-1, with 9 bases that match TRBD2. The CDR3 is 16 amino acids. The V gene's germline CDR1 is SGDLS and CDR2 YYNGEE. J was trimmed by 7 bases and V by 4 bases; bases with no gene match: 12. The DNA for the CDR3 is TGTGCCAGCAGCCCCGCCATGACTAGCGGTAGAAATGAGCAGTTCTTC. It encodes CASSPAMTSGRNEQFF. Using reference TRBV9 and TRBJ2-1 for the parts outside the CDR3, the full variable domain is DSGVTQTPKHLITATGQRVTLRCSPRSGDLSVYWYQQSLDQGLQFLIQYYNGEERAKGNILERFSAQQFPDLHSELNLSSLELGDSALYFCASSPAMTSGRNEQFFGPGTRLTVL.

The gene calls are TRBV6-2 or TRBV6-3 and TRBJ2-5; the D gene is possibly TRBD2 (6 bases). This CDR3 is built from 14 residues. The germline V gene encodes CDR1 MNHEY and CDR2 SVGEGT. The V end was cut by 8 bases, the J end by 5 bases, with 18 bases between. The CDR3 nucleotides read TGTGCCAGCGGGGGACTCACCAGCGGGGAGACCCAGTACTTC. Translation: CASGGLTSGETQYF.

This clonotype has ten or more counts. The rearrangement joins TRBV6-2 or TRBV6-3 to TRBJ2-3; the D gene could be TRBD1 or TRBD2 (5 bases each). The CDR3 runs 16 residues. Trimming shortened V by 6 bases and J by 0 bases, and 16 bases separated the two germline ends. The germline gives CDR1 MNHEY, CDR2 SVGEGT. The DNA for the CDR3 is TGTGCCAGCAGCCTTCGGGACGGCAAAAGCACAGATACGCAGTATTTT. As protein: CASSLRDGKSTDTQYF.

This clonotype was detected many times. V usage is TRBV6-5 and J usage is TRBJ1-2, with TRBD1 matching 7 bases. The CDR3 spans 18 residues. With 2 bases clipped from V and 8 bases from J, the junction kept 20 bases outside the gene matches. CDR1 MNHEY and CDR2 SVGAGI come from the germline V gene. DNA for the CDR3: TGTGCCAGCAGTTACGCGGGACCACAGGGGCCGACCAAGGGGGGCTACACCTTC. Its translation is CASSYAGPQGPTKGGYTF.

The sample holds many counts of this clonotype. CDR3 loop: CSARDKRGSSYEQYF. For the CDR3, the DNA is TGCAGTGCTAGAGATAAGAGGGGCTCTTCCTACGAGCAGTACTTC. The V call is TRBV20-1, the J call TRBJ2-7, with D possibly being TRBD1 or TRBD2 (5 bases each). The V gene's germline CDR1 is DFQATT and CDR2 SNEGSKA (reference sequence). The CDR3 runs 15 residues. Trimming removed 0 bases at V and 1 base at J, with 13 bases between.

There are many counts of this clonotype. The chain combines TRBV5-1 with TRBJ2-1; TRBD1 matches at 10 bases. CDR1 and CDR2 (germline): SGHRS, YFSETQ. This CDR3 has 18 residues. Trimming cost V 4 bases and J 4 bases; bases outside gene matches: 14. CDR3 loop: CASSQDRGRYVGYNEQFF. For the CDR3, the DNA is TGCGCCAGCAGCCAAGACAGGGGGCGATACGTAGGGTACAATGAGCAGTTCTTC.

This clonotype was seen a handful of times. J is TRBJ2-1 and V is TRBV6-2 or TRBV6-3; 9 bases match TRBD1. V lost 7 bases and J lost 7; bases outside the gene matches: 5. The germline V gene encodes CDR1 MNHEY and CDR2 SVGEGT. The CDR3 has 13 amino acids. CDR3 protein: CASTGQGRNEQFF. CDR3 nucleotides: TGTGCCAGCACGGGACAGGGTAGAAATGAGCAGTTCTTC.

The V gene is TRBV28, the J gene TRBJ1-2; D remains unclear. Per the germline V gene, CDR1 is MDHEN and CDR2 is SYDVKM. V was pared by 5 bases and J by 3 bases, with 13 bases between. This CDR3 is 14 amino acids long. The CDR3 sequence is CASSKGAVDYGYTF. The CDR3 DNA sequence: TGTGCCAGCAGTAAAGGCGCAGTAGACTATGGCTACACCTTC.

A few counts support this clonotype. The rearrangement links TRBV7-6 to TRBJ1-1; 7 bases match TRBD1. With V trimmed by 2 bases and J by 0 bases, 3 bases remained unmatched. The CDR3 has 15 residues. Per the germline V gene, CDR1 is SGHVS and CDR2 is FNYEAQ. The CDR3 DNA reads TGTGCCAGCAGCTTACTGGGACAGATGAACACTGAAGCTTTCTTT. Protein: CASSLLGQMNTEAFF.

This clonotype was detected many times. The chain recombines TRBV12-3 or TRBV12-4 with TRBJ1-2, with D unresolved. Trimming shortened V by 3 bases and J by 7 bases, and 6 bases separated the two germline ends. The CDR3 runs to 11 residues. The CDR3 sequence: CASSLGAGYTF. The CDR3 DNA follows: TGTGCCAGCAGTTTGGGCGCTGGCTACACCTTC.

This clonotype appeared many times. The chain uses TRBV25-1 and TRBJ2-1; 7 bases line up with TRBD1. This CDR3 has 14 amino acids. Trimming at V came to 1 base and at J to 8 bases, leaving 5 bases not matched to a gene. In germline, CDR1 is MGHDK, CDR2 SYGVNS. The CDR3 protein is CASSESHRGYEQFF. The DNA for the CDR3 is TGTGCCAGCAGTGAATCTCACAGGGGCTATGAGCAGTTCTTC.

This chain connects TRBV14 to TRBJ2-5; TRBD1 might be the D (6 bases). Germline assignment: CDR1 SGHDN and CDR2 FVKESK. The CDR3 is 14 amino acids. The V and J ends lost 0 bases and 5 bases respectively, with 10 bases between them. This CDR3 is CASSQETGWETQYF. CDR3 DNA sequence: TGTGCCAGCAGCCAAGAAACAGGGTGGGAGACCCAGTACTTC.

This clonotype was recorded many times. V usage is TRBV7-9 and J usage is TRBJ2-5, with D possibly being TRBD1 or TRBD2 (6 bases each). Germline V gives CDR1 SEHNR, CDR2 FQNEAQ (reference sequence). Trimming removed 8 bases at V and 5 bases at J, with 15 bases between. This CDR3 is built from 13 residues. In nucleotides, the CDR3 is TGTGCCAGCGGCCCGGGGGCGCGGGAGACCCAGTACTTC. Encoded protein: CASGPGARETQYF. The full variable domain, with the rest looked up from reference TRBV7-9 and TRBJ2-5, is DTGVSQNPRHKITKRGQNVTFRCDPISEHNRLYWYRQTLGQGPEFLTYFQNEAQLEKSRLLSDRFSAERPKGSFSTLEIQRTEQGDSAMYLCASGPGARETQYFGPGTRLLVL.

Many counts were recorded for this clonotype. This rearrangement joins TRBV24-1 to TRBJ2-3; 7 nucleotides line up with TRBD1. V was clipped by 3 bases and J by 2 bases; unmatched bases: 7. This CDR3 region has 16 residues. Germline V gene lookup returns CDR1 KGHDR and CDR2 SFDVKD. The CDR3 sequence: CATSDDTTGTTDTQYF. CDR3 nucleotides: TGTGCCACCAGTGATGATACGACAGGGACCACAGATACGCAGTATTTT.

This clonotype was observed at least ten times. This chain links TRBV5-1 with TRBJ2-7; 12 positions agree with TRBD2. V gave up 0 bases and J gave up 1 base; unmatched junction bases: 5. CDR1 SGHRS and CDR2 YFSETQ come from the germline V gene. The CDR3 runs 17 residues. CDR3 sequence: CASSLGLAGAISYEQYF. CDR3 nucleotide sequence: TGCGCCAGCAGCTTGGGACTAGCGGGGGCCATATCCTACGAGCAGTACTTC.

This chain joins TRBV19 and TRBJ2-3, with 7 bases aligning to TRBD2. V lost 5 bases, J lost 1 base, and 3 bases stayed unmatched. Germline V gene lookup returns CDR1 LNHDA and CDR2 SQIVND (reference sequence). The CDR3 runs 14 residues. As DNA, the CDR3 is TGTGCCAGTAGTTCTCGGGGGGGCACAGATACGCAGTATTTT. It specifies CASSSRGGTDTQYF.

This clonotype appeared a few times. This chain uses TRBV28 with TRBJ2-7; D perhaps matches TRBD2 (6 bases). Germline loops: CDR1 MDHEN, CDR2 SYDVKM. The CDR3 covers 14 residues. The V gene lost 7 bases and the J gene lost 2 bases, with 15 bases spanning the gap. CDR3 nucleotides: TGTGCCAGCACCCCGGGGGAGGCGACCTACGAGCAGTACGTC. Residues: CASTPGEATYEQYV.

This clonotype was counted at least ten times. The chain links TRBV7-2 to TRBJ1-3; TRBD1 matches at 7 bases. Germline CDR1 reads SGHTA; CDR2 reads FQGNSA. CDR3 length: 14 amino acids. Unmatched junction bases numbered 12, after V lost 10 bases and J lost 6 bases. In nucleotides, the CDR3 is TGTGCCACCCGGGGACAACAGGGGCTAAACACCATATATTTT. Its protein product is CATRGQQGLNTIYF.

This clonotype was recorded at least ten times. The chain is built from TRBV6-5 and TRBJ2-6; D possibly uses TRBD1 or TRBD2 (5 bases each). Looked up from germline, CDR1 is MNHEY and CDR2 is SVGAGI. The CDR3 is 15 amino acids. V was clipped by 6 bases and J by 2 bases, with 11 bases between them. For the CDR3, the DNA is TGTGCCAGCAGCGACTGGGGGACTGGGGCCAACGTCCTGACTTTC. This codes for CASSDWGTGANVLTF.

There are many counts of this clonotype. CDR3 nucleotides: TGTGCCAGCAGCTTAGGAAGCGGGGGCAGGACCGGGGAGCTGTTTTTT. Protein sequence: CASSLGSGGRTGELFF. V and J are TRBV7-2 and TRBJ2-2, with 8 bases fitting TRBD2. V lost 1 base, J lost 5 bases, and 6 bases stayed unmatched. There are 16 residues in the CDR3. Germline-derived CDR1 and CDR2 are SGHTA and FQGNSA.

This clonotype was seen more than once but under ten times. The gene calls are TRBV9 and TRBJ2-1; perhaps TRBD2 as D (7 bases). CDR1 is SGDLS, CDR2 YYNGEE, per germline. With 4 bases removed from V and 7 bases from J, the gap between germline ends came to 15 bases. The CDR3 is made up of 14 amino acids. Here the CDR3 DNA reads TGTGCCAGCAGCCCTAAAGGGGGGGGAAATGAGCAGTTCTTC. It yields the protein CASSPKGGGNEQFF. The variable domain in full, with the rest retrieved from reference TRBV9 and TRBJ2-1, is DSGVTQTPKHLITATGQRVTLRCSPRSGDLSVYWYQQSLDQGLQFLIQYYNGEERAKGNILERFSAQQFPDLHSELNLSSLELGDSALYFCASSPKGGGNEQFFGPGTRLTVL.

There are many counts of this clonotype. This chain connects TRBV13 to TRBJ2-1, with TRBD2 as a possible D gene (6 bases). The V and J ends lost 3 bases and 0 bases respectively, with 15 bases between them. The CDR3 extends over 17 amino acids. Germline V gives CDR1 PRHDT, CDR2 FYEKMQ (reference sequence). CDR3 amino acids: CASSFLRRGPSYNEQFF. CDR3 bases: TGTGCCAGCAGCTTTCTACGGAGGGGTCCCTCCTACAATGAGCAGTTCTTC. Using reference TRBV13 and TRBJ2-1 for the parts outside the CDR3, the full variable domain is AAGVIQSPRHLIKEKRETATLKCYPIPRHDTVYWYQQGPGQDPQFLISFYEKMQSDKGSIPDRFSAQQFSDYHSELNMSSLELGDSALYFCASSFLRRGPSYNEQFFGPGTRLTVL.

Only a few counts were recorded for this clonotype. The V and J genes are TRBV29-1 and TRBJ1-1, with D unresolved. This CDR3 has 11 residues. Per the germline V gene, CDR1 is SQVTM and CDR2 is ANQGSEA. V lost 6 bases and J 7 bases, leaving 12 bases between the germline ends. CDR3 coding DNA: TGCAGCGTAGCCAAAAGAGTTGAAGCTTTCTTT. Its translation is CSVAKRVEAFF.

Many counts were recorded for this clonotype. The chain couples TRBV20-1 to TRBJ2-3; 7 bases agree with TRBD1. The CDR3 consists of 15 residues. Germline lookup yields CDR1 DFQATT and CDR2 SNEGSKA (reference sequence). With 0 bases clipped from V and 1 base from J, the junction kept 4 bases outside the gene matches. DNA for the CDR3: TGCAGTGCTAGAGATCAGGGGGTCCGCACAGATACGCAGTATTTT. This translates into CSARDQGVRTDTQYF.

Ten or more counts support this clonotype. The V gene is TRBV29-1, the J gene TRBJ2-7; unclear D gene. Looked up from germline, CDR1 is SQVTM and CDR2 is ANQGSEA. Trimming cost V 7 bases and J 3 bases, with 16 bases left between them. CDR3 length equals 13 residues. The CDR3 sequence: CSATIGTFYEQYF. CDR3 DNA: TGCAGCGCCACCATCGGAACATTCTACGAGCAGTACTTC.

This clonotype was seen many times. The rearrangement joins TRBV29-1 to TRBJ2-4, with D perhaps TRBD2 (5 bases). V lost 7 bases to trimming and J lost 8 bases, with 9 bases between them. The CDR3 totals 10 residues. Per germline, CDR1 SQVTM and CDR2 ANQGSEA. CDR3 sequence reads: CSAYGDIQYF. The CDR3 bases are TGCAGCGCATACGGGGACATTCAGTACTTC.

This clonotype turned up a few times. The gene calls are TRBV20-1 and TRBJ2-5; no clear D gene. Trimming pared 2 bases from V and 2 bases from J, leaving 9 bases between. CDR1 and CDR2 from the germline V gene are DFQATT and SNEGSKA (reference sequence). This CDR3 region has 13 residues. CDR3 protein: CSARFRSQETQYF. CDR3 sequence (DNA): TGCAGTGCTAGATTCCGCAGTCAAGAGACCCAGTACTTC.

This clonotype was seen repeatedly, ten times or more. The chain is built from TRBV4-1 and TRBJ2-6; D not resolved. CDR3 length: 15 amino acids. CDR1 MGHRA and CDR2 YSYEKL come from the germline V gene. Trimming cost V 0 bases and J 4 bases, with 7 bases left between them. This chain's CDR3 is CASSQEGYGANVLTF. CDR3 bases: TGCGCCAGCAGCCAAGAGGGGTACGGGGCCAACGTCCTGACTTTC.

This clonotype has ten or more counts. The CDR3 region is CATPGGGSPEAFF. The CDR3 DNA follows: TGTGCCACCCCGGGGGGCGGTTCCCCTGAAGCTTTCTTT. The chain employs TRBV2 and TRBJ1-1, with D perhaps TRBD1 (6 bases). The germline V gene has CDR1 SNHLY and CDR2 FYNNEI. The CDR3 is 13 residues long. V lost 10 bases and J lost 6, with 18 bases in between.

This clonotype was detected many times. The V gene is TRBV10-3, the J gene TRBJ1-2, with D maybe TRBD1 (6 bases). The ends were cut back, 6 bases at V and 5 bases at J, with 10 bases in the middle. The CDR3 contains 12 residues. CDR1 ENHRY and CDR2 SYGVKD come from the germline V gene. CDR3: CAISGQPYGYTF. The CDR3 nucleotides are TGTGCCATCAGCGGACAGCCTTATGGCTACACCTTC.

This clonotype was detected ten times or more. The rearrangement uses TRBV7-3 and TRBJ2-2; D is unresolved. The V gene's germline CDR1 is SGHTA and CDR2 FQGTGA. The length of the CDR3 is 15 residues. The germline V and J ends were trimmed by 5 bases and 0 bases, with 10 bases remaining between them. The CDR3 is CASSTDGANTGELFF. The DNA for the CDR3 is TGTGCCAGCAGCACCGACGGCGCGAACACCGGGGAGCTGTTTTTT.

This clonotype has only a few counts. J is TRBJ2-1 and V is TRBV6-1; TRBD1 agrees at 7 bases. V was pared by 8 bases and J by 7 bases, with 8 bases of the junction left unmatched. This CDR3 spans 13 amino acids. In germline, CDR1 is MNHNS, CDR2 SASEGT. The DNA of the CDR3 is TGTGCCAGCGCCCGACAGGGTGGGAATGAGCAGTTCTTC. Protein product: CASARQGGNEQFF.